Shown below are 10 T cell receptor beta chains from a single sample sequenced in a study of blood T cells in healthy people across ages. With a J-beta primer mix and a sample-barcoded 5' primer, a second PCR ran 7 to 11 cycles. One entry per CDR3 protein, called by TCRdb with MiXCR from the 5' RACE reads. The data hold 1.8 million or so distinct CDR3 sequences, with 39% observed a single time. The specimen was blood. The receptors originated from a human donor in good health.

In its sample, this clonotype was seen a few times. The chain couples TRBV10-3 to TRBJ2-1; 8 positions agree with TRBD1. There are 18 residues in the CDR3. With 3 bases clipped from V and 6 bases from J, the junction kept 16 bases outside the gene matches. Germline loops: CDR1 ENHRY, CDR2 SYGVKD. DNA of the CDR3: TGTGCCATCAGTGACCAAGCAGGAACAGGGGGTGGGGTCAATGAGCAGTTCTTC. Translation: CAISDQAGTGGGVNEQFF.

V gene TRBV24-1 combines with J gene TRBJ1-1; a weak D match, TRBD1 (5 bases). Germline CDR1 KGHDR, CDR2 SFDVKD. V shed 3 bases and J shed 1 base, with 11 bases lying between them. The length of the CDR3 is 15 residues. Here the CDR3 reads CATSDPVGGNTEAFF. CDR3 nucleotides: TGTGCCACCAGTGATCCCGTGGGGGGGAACACTGAAGCTTTCTTT.

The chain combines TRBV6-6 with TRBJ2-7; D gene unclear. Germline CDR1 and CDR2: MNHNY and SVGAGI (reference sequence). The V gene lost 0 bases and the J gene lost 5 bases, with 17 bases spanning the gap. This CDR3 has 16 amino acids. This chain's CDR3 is CASSYSSVTGSHEQYF. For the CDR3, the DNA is TGTGCCAGCAGTTACTCGAGCGTGACGGGTTCCCACGAGCAGTACTTC.

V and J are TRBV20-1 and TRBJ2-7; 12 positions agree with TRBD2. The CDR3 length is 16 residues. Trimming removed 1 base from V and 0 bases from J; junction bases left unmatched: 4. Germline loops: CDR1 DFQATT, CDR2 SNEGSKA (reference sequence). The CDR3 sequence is CSARGSSGGASYEQYF. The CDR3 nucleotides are TGCAGTGCTAGAGGGTCTAGCGGGGGGGCCTCCTACGAGCAGTACTTC.

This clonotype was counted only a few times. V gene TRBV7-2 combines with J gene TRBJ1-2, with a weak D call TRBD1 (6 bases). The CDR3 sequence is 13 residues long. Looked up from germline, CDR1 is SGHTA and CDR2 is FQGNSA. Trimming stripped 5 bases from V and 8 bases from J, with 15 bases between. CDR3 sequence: CASSPPRGGGYTF. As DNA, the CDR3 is TGTGCCAGCAGCCCGCCCAGGGGAGGGGGCTACACCTTC.

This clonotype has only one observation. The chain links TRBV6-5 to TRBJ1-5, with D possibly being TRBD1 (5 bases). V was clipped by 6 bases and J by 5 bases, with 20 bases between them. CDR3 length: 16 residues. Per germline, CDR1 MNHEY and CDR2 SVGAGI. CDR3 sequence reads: CASRSDGTTPDQPQHF. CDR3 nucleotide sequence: TGTGCCAGCAGATCCGACGGGACCACTCCGGATCAGCCCCAGCATTTT.

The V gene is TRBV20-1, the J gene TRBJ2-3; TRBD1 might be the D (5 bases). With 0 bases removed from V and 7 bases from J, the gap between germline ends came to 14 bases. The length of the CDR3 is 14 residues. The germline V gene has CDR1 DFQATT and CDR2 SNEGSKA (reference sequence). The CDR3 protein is CSAREVGPDYTQYF. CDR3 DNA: TGCAGTGCTAGAGAGGTGGGGCCGGATTATACGCAGTATTTT.

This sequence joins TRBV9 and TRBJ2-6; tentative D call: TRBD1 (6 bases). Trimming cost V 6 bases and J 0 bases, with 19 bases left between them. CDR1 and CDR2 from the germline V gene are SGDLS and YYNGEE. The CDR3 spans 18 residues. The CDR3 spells CASNYPGQTSSGANVLTF. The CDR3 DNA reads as TGTGCCAGCAACTACCCGGGACAAACGAGCTCTGGGGCCAACGTCCTGACTTTC.

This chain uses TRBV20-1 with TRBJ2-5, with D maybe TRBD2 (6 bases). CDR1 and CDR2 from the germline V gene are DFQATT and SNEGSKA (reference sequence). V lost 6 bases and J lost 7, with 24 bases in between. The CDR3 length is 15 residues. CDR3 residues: CSASGVRGGPRTQYF. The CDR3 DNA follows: TGCAGTGCCTCGGGGGTGAGGGGCGGCCCCCGGACCCAGTACTTC.

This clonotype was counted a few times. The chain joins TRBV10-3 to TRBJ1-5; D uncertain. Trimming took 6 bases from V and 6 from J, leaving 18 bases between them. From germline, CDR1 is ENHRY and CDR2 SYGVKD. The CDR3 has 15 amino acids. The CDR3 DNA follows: TGTGCCATCAGGGAAGACTCCGCGGCATCTCAGCCCCAGCATTTT. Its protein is CAIREDSAASQPQHF.